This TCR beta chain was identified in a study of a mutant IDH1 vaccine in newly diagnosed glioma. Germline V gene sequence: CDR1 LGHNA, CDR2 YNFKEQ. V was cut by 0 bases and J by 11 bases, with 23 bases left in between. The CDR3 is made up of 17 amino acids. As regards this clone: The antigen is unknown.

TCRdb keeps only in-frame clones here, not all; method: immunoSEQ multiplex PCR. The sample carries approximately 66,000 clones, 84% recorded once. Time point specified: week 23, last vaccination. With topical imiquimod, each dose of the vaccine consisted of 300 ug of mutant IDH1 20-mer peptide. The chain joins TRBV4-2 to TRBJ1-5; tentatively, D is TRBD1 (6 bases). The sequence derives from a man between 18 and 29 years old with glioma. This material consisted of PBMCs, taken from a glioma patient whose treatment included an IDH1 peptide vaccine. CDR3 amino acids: CASSQDTDRSGVKSQHF. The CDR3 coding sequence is TGTGCCAGCAGCCAAGATACCGACCGGTCAGGGGTCAAGTCCCAGCATTTT.